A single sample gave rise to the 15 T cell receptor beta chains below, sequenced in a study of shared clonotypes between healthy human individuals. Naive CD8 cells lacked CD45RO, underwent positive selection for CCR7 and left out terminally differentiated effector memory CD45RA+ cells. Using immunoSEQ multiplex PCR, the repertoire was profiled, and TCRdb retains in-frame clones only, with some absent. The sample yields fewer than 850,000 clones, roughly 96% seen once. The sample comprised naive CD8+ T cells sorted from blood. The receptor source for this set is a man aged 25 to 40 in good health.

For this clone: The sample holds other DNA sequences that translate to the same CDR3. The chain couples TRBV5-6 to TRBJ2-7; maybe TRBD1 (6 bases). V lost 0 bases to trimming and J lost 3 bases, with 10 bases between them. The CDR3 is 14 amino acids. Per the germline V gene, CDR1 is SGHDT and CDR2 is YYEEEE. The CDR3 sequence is CASSLGQGFYEQYF. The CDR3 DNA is TGTGCCAGCAGCTTGGGGCAGGGGTTCTACGAGCAGTACTTC. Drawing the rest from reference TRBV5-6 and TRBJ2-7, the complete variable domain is DAGVTQSPTHLIKTRGQQVTLRCSPKSGHDTVSWYQQALGQGPQFIFQYYEEEERQRGNFPDRFSGHQFPNYSSELNVNALLLGDSALYLCASSLGQGFYEQYFGPGTRLTVT.

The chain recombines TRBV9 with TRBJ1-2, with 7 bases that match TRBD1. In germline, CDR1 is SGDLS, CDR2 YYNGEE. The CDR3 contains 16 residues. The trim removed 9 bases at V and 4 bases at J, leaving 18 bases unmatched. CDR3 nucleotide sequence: TGTGCCATGATTGAGAACAGGGGCCCGAGCGGCTATGGCTACACCTTC. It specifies CAMIENRGPSGYGYTF.

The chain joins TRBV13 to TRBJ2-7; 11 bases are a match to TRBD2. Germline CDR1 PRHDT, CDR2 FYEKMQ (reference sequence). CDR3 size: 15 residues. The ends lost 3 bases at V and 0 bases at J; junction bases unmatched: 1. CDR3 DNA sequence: TGTGCCAGCAGCTTTACTAGCGGGAGCTCCTACGAGCAGTACTTC. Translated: CASSFTSGSSYEQYF. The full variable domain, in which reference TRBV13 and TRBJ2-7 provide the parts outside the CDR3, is AAGVIQSPRHLIKEKRETATLKCYPIPRHDTVYWYQQGPGQDPQFLISFYEKMQSDKGSIPDRFSAQQFSDYHSELNMSSLELGDSALYFCASSFTSGSSYEQYFGPGTRLTVT.

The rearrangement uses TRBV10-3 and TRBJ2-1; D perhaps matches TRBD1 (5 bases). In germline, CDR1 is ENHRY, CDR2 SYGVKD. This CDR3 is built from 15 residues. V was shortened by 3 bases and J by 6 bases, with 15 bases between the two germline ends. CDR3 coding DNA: TGTGCCATCAGTGAAGACCAGGGTAGGCGCAATGAGCAGTTCTTC. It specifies CAISEDQGRRNEQFF.

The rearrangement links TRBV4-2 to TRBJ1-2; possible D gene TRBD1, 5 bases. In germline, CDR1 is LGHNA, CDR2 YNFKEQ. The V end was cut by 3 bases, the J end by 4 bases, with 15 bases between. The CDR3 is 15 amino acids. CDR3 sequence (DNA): TGTGCCAGCAGCCAGGAGGACGGGGCTACCTATGGCTACACCTTC. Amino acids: CASSQEDGATYGYTF.

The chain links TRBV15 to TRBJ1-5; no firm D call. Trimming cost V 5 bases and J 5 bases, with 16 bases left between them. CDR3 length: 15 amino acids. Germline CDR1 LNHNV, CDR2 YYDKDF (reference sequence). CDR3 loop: CATSDGIGLHQPQHF. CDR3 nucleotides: TGTGCCACCAGCGACGGGATCGGGTTGCATCAGCCCCAGCATTTT. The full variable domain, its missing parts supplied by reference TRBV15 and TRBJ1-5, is DAMVIQNPRYQVTQFGKPVTLSCSQTLNHNVMYWYQQKSSQAPKLLFHYYDKDFNNEADTPDNFQSRRPNTSFCFLDIRSPGLGDTAMYLCATSDGIGLHQPQHFGDGTRLSIL.

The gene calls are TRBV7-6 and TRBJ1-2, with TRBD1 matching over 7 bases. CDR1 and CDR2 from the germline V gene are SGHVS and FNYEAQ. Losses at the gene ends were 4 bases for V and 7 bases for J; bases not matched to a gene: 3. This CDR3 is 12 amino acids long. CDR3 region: CASSSDRAGYTF. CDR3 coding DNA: TGTGCCAGCAGCTCCGACAGGGCTGGCTACACCTTC. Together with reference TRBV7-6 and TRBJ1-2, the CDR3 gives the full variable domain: GAGVSQSPRYKVTKRGQDVALRCDPISGHVSLYWYRQALGQGPEFLTYFNYEAQQDKSGLPNDRFSAERPEGSISTLTIQRTEQRDSAMYRCASSSDRAGYTFGSGTRLTVV.

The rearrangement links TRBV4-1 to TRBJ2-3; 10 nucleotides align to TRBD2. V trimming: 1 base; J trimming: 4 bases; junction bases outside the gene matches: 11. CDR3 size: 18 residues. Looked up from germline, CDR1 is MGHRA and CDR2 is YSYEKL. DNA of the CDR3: TGCGCCAGCAGCCAAGTGCTGTTAGCTAGCGGGAGTTCAGATACGCAGTATTTT. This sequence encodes CASSQVLLASGSSDTQYF.

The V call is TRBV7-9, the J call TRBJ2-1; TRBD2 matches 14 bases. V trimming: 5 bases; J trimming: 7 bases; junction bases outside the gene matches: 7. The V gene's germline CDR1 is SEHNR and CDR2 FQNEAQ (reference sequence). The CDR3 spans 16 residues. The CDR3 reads CASSPSTSGRENEQFF. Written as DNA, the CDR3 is TGTGCCAGCAGCCCGTCGACTAGCGGGAGGGAAAATGAGCAGTTCTTC.

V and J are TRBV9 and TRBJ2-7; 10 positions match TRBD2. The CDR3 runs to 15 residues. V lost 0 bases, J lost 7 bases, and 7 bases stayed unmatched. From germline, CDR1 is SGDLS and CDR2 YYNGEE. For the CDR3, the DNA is TGTGCCAGCAGCGTAGGAGCGGGAGGGCTAAGGGAGCAGTACTTC. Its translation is CASSVGAGGLREQYF.

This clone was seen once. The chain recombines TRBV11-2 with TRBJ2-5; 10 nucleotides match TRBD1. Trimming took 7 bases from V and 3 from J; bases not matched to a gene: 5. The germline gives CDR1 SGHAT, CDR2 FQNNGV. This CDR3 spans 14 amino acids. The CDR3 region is CASTSGTGEETQYF. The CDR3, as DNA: TGTGCCAGCACCTCCGGGACAGGGGAAGAGACCCAGTACTTC.

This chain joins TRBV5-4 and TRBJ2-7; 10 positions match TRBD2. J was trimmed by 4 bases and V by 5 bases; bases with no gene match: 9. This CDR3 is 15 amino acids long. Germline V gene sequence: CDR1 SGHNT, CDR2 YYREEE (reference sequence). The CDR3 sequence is CASSPWASGSYEQYF. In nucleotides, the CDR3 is TGTGCCAGCAGTCCGTGGGCTAGCGGGAGTTACGAGCAGTACTTC.

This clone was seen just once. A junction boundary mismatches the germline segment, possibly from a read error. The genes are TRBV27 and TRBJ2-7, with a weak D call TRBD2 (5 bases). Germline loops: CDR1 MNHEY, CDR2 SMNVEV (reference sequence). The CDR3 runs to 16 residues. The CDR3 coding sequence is TGTGCCAGAAGTTTATTAGGCGGACTGCGCTCCTACGAGCAGTACTTC. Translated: CARSLLGGLRSYEQYF.

CDR3 nucleotide sequence: TGTGCCAGCAGCTCCGGAGGCATGCTTTACTACTACGAGCAGTACTTC. Translated: CASSSGGMLYYYEQYF. V is TRBV5-5 and J is TRBJ2-7; a possible D gene is TRBD2 (5 bases). V gave up 3 bases and J gave up 3 bases, with 19 bases separating them. The germline V gene encodes CDR1 SGHKS and CDR2 YYEKEE (reference sequence). The CDR3 is 16 residues long.

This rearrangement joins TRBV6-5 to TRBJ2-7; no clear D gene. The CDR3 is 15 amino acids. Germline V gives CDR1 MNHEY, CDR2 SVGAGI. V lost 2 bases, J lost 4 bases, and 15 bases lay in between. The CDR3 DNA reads TGTGCCAGCAGTTACACCGTTCCGCCCCTATACGAGCAGTACTTC. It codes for CASSYTVPPLYEQYF.